The 28 T cell receptor beta chains reported below all come from one sample, sequenced in a study of response to subunit inactivated influenza vaccine. TCRdb re-called the RT-PCR reads with MiXCR, one entry per CDR3 protein. The sample holds 650,000 to 800,000 distinct CDR3 sequences; less than 20% are singletons and the top ten take about a tenth. Sequences were derived from PBMCs from blood, sampled 4 to 6 days after vaccination. These TCRs come from a man aged 50-60 years who received an inactivated influenza vaccine.

This clonotype was detected only a few times. This rearrangement joins TRBV12-3 or TRBV12-4 to TRBJ2-1; 10 nucleotides match TRBD2. Germline trimming cut 6 bases from V and 5 bases from J; bases unmatched to any gene: 10. CDR3 length: 16 residues. CDR3 nucleotide sequence: TGTGCCAGCAGCCGCCTGACTAGCGGGCCCCACAATGAGCAGTTCTTC. It specifies CASSRLTSGPHNEQFF.

This clonotype was counted ten times or more. The V and J genes are TRBV7-2 and TRBJ2-2; no definite D call. CDR3 size: 14 residues. Trimming left V 2 bases short and J 2 bases short, with 6 bases between. Germline assignment: CDR1 SGHTA and CDR2 FQGNSA. The CDR3 region has the DNA TGTGCCAGCAGCTTATTCGGCAACACCGGGGAGCTGTTTTTT. Translated: CASSLFGNTGELFF.

The chain is built from TRBV29-1 and TRBJ2-5; 7 bases fit TRBD2. CDR1 is SQVTM, CDR2 ANQGSEA, per germline. The junction had 1 base not matched to a gene; V was cut back by 6 bases and J by 3 bases. This CDR3 spans 11 amino acids. CDR3 in DNA: TGCAGCGTCCGGGGGGAAGAGACCCAGTACTTC. It yields the protein CSVRGEETQYF.

This clonotype was observed a few times. The chain links TRBV4-2 to TRBJ2-2; D unresolved. Germline V CDR1 and CDR2: LGHNA, YNFKEQ. The CDR3 runs to 16 residues. V was clipped by 1 base and J by 4 bases, with 13 bases between them. DNA for the CDR3: TGTGCCAGCAGCCAAGCCTTAAGGATTGGCACCGGGGAGCTGTTTTTT. Amino acids: CASSQALRIGTGELFF.

The chain is built from TRBV11-2 and TRBJ2-2, with 7 bases lining up with TRBD2. Germline values: CDR1 SGHAT, CDR2 FQNNGV. The J segment lost 5 bases and the V segment lost 5 bases, leaving 11 bases of the junction unmatched. This CDR3 spans 16 amino acids. The CDR3 protein is CASSARWASGTGELFF. In DNA, the CDR3 is TGTGCCAGCAGCGCCCGATGGGCTAGCGGTACCGGGGAGCTGTTTTTT.

This clonotype has a single count. V is TRBV11-2 and J is TRBJ2-5, with D possibly TRBD1 on 6 matching bases. This CDR3 has 15 amino acids. Per germline, CDR1 SGHAT and CDR2 FQNNGV. V was pared by 5 bases and J by 5 bases, with 18 bases between. The chain's CDR3 is CASSPSTVGAETQYF. CDR3 bases: TGTGCCAGCAGCCCCTCGACAGTGGGGGCTGAGACCCAGTACTTC.

In this sample, this clonotype turned up a few times. The gene calls are TRBV20-1 and TRBJ1-1; the match to TRBD1 covers 9 bases. Germline CDR1 is DFQATT and CDR2 is SNEGSKA (reference sequence). V gave up 5 bases and J gave up 7 bases; unmatched junction bases: 2. This CDR3 spans 11 amino acids. The CDR3 loop reads CSAGTGFEAFF. The CDR3 region has the DNA TGCAGTGCTGGGACAGGGTTTGAAGCTTTCTTT.

The CDR3 here is CASSPGEGRSNQPQHF. The CDR3 DNA reads TGTGCCAGCTCCCCTGGAGAGGGGAGGAGCAATCAGCCCCAGCATTTT. The chain couples TRBV12-3 or TRBV12-4 to TRBJ1-5; D perhaps matches TRBD1 (5 bases). The CDR3 has 16 residues. Trimming left V 8 bases short and J 1 base short, with 18 bases between.

This clonotype appeared a few times. The chain combines TRBV7-2 with TRBJ2-5; 13 bases fit TRBD2. Trimming removed 6 bases from V and 4 bases from J; junction bases left unmatched: 11. The germline V gene encodes CDR1 SGHTA and CDR2 FQGNSA. The CDR3 has 17 amino acids. CDR3 sequence reads: CASSPPGTSGIGETQYF. CDR3 nucleotides: TGTGCCAGCAGTCCTCCTGGGACTAGCGGGATTGGAGAGACCCAGTACTTC.

This clonotype was detected a few times. CDR3 bases: TGCAGTGCTAGAGTTATATTGAGTGGCTACGAGCAGTACTTC. This codes for CSARVILSGYEQYF. J is TRBJ2-7 and V is TRBV20-1; D unclear. The CDR3 loop spans 14 amino acids. Germline CDR1 and CDR2: DFQATT and SNEGSKA (reference sequence). With 1 base removed from V and 3 bases from J, the gap between germline ends came to 13 bases.

There are a few counts of this clonotype. This chain connects TRBV10-3 to TRBJ2-1; TRBD1 or TRBD2 may be the D gene (5 bases each). CDR1 and CDR2 (germline): ENHRY, SYGVKD. There are 16 residues in the CDR3. V was clipped by 4 bases and J by 5 bases, with 18 bases between them. The CDR3 loop reads CAISAAPRGSDNEQFF. CDR3 in DNA: TGTGCCATCAGTGCGGCCCCCCGGGGCTCAGACAATGAGCAGTTCTTC.

This chain joins TRBV6-4 and TRBJ2-1, with TRBD2 matching 13 bases. Germline V gene lookup returns CDR1 MRHNA and CDR2 SNTAGT. The trim removed 6 bases at V and 0 bases at J, leaving 11 bases unmatched. The CDR3 is 19 residues long. The CDR3 coding sequence is TGTGCCAGCAGGACGGGGACTAGCGGGGCGATAAGCTCCTACAATGAGCAGTTCTTC. The encoded protein is CASRTGTSGAISSYNEQFF.

This clonotype was counted between two and nine times. The chain carries TRBV20-1 and TRBJ2-3; 11 bases fit TRBD2. From germline, CDR1 is DFQATT and CDR2 SNEGSKA (reference sequence). This CDR3 is 16 amino acids long. Trimming at V came to 3 bases and at J to 1 base, leaving 6 bases not matched to a gene. The CDR3 coding sequence is TGCAGTGCTAGCTATCTAGCGGGGGGACGCACAGATACGCAGTATTTT. Translation gives CSASYLAGGRTDTQYF.

The chain combines TRBV4-2 with TRBJ2-2, with 13 bases fitting TRBD2. This CDR3 comprises 19 residues. The V and J ends lost 3 bases and 0 bases, in that order; junction bases with no gene match: 7. CDR1 LGHNA and CDR2 YNFKEQ come from the germline V gene. CDR3 nucleotides: TGTGCCAGCAGCCATCCACTAGCGGGAGGGCCATCGAACACCGGGGAGCTGTTTTTT. It yields the protein CASSHPLAGGPSNTGELFF.

V gene TRBV20-1 combines with J gene TRBJ1-5, with TRBD1 matching over 8 bases. Per germline, CDR1 DFQATT and CDR2 SNEGSKA (reference sequence). Unmatched junction bases numbered 16, after V lost 6 bases and J lost 0 bases. CDR3 length: 18 residues. The CDR3 DNA reads as TGCAGTGCGGCACGGACAGGGAAGAAGGCATATAGCAATCAGCCCCAGCATTTT. Translating it yields CSAARTGKKAYSNQPQHF.

This clonotype was seen only a few times. The chain couples TRBV20-1 to TRBJ2-1, with 11 positions matching TRBD2. The CDR3 has 14 amino acids. Germline V lookup: CDR1 DFQATT, CDR2 SNEGSKA (reference sequence). J lost 10 bases, V lost 5 bases, and 10 bases had no gene match. The CDR3 sequence: CSASTSGKPHEQFF. The CDR3 coding sequence is TGCAGTGCTTCGACTAGCGGGAAACCCCACGAGCAGTTCTTC.

The chain is built from TRBV10-3 and TRBJ2-7; D unclear. Trimming pared 4 bases from V and 4 bases from J, leaving 23 bases between. CDR3 length: 17 residues. Germline assignment: CDR1 ENHRY and CDR2 SYGVKD. As DNA, the CDR3 is TGTGCCATCAGTGGTCGCCGGCCCAGTGAGTTTAAGTACGAGCAGTACTTC. This encodes CAISGRRPSEFKYEQYF.

V and J are TRBV27 and TRBJ2-1; the match to TRBD2 covers 7 bases. The CDR3 runs 14 residues. The J segment lost 2 bases and the V segment lost 4 bases, leaving 2 bases of the junction unmatched. Germline lookup yields CDR1 MNHEY and CDR2 SMNVEV (reference sequence). The DNA of the CDR3 is TGTGCCAGCAGTTCGGGAGGAACCTACAATGAGCAGTTCTTC. Its translation: CASSSGGTYNEQFF.

This sequence joins TRBV5-1 and TRBJ2-7; D is ambiguous. This CDR3 is built from 13 residues. Trimming shortened V by 0 bases and J by 4 bases, and 8 bases separated the two germline ends. Germline CDR1 is SGHRS and CDR2 is YFSETQ. The DNA for the CDR3 is TGCGCCAGCAGCTTGGGCCCGGAATACGAGCAGTACTTC. Translating gives CASSLGPEYEQYF. Variable domain in full (rest from reference TRBV5-1 and TRBJ2-7): KAGVTQTPRYLIKTRGQQVTLSCSPISGHRSVSWYQQTPGQGLQFLFEYFSETQRNKGNFPGRFSGRQFSNSRSEMNVSTLELGDSALYLCASSLGPEYEQYFGPGTRLTVT.

V gene TRBV7-9 combines with J gene TRBJ2-6; D uncertain. CDR3 length equals 15 residues. V was trimmed by 1 base and J by 4 bases, leaving 8 bases between them. The germline CDR1 and CDR2 sequences are SEHNR and FQNEAQ (reference sequence). The CDR3 sequence is CASSLGAAGANVLTF. CDR3 nucleotide sequence: TGTGCCAGCAGCTTAGGGGCGGCCGGGGCCAACGTCCTGACTTTC.

The chain recombines TRBV7-9 with TRBJ2-7; TRBD1 is a possible D gene (6 bases). The CDR3 extends over 17 amino acids. Germline CDR1 and CDR2: SEHNR and FQNEAQ (reference sequence). The ends were cut back, 5 bases at V and 3 bases at J, with 23 bases in the middle. CDR3 DNA sequence: TGTGCCAGCAGCAGTGGAATCCGGGACACCAGTTTCTACGAGCAGTACTTC. This sequence encodes CASSSGIRDTSFYEQYF.

Only a few counts were recorded for this clonotype. J is TRBJ2-3 and V is TRBV7-2; 14 bases map to TRBD2. V was pared by 4 bases and J by 6 bases, with 6 bases of the junction left unmatched. CDR1 is SGHTA, CDR2 FQGNSA, per germline. The CDR3 has 16 residues. The CDR3 nucleotides read TGTGCCAGCAGCTATGGGACTAGCGGGAGCTTGGATACGCAGTATTTT. This sequence encodes CASSYGTSGSLDTQYF.

This clonotype has more than one count but fewer than ten. The chain employs TRBV15 and TRBJ1-1; D may be TRBD1 (5 bases). CDR3 length equals 16 residues. CDR1 LNHNV and CDR2 YYDKDF come from the germline V gene (reference sequence). The V end lost 4 bases, the J end lost 0 bases, and 15 bases lay between the germline ends. CDR3 bases: TGTGCCACCAGCACCCTACCGGGGCCCATGAACACTGAAGCTTTCTTT. Protein product: CATSTLPGPMNTEAFF.

This rearrangement joins TRBV10-3 to TRBJ2-1, with TRBD2 matching 10 bases. Trimming removed 10 bases from V and 0 bases from J; junction bases left unmatched: 12. The CDR3 spans 17 residues. The V gene's germline CDR1 is ENHRY and CDR2 SYGVKD. The DNA of the CDR3 is TGTGCCACCGGAGGCAGCGGGAGGGCCCTCTCCTACAATGAGCAGTTCTTC. Protein sequence: CATGGSGRALSYNEQFF.

This clonotype was detected a few times. The chain joins TRBV13 to TRBJ2-3, with D uncertain. Deletions cut 0 bases from V and 2 bases from J, with 6 bases between. Germline CDR1 and CDR2: PRHDT and FYEKMQ (reference sequence). This CDR3 has 14 residues. The CDR3 DNA reads as TGTGCCAGCAGCTTAGGCAGGCCCACAGATACGCAGTATTTT. It specifies CASSLGRPTDTQYF.

This clonotype was seen at least ten times. CDR3 region: CSVEDRSAAPDTQYF. The CDR3 DNA reads as TGCAGCGTTGAAGATCGGTCGGCGGCCCCAGATACGCAGTATTTT. The gene calls are TRBV29-1 and TRBJ2-3; D gene unclear. The CDR3 spans 15 residues. Germline lookup yields CDR1 SQVTM and CDR2 ANQGSEA. V gave up 0 bases and J gave up 4 bases, with 14 bases separating them.

This clonotype has only a few counts. The chain joins TRBV20-1 to TRBJ2-2; maybe TRBD1 (5 bases). The CDR3 has 15 residues. V dropped 3 bases and J dropped 4 bases, with 15 bases sitting between them. The germline gives CDR1 DFQATT, CDR2 SNEGSKA (reference sequence). CDR3 DNA: TGCAGTGCTAGTTCCCCAGGGATTGGCACCGGGGAGCTGTTTTTT. Protein product: CSASSPGIGTGELFF.

This chain connects TRBV7-9 to TRBJ2-2; 7 bases align to TRBD1. J lost 5 bases, V lost 5 bases, and 11 bases had no gene match. This CDR3 region has 16 residues. Germline-derived CDR1 and CDR2 are SEHNR and FQNEAQ (reference sequence). CDR3 DNA sequence: TGTGCCAGCAGCAGGAGAGGGACAGAAAGGACCGGGGAGCTGTTTTTT. It yields the protein CASSRRGTERTGELFF. Looking up the rest from reference TRBV7-9 and TRBJ2-2 gives the full variable domain: DTGVSQNPRHKITKRGQNVTFRCDPISEHNRLYWYRQTLGQGPEFLTYFQNEAQLEKSRLLSDRFSAERPKGSFSTLEIQRTEQGDSAMYLCASSRRGTERTGELFFGEGSRLTVL.